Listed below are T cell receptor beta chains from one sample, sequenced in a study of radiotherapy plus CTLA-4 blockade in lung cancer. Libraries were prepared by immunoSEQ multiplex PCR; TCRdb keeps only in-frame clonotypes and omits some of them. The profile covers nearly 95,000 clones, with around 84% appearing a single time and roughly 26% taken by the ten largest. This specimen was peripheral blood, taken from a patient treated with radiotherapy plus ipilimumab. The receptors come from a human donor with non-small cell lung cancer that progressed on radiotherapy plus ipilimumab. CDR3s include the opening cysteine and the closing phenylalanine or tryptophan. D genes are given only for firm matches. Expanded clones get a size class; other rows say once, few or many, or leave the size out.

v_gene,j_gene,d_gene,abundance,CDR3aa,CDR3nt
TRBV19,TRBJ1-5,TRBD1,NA,CASSKIPGQVNQPQHF,TGTGCCAGTAGTAAAATACCGGGACAGGTAAATCAGCCCCAGCATTTT
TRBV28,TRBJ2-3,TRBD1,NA,CASSLTGVSTDTQYF,TGTGCCAGCAGTTTAACAGGGGTATCGACAGATACGCAGTATTTT
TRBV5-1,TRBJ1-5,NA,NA,CASSLDQGNQPQHF,TGCGCCAGCAGCTTGGATCAGGGGAATCAGCCCCAGCATTTT
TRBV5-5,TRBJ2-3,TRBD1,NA,CASSRQGARTDTQYF,TGTGCCAGCAGCCGACAGGGGGCTCGGACAGATACGCAGTATTTT
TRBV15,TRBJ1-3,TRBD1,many,CATSRETGGKNTIYF,TGTGCCACCAGCAGGGAGACAGGGGGGAAAAACACCATATATTTT
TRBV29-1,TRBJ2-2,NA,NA,CSVVWTHRESLTTGELFF,TGCAGCGTTGTCTGGACTCACCGGGAGTCCTTGACAACCGGGGAGCTGTTTTTT
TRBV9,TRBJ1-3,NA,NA,CASSVGGRNTIYF,TGTGCCAGCAGCGTAGGGGGCCGAAACACCATATATTTT
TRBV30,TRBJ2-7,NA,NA,CAWTPGTYEQYF,TGTGCCTGGACCCCGGGTACCTACGAGCAGTACTTC
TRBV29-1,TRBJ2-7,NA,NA,CSVKEPLMFEQYF,TGCAGCGTTAAGGAACCCCTCATGTTCGAGCAGTACTTC
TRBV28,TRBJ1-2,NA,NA,CASSLGAGNYGYTF,TGTGCCAGCAGTCTAGGGGCAGGGAACTATGGCTACACCTTC